A single TCR beta chain is shown here with its context. Its cognate antigen has yet to be identified. These data are taken from a study of CXCR3-negative and CXCR3-positive naive CD8 T cells (dated by TCRdb to about 2019). With regard to the full study: Approximately 140 million TRB reads were obtained in total, roughly 1.5 +/- 0.3 million reads per library. Diversity and physicochemical repertoire analyses covered some eleven donors pooled from two independent experiments. For the TRBV-TRBJ cluster analysis, the naive subsets came from roughly 5 donors, while the memory cells came from 3 donors.

These reads were obtained on a NextSeq 550. The Human TCR Profiling Kit (MiLaboratory) was used to make UMI-labeled 5' RACE TRB cDNA libraries. The full amount of extracted RNA was used for cDNA synthesis, and the full amount of resulting cDNA was used for PCR amplification. Libraries were prepared in parallel with an identical number of PCR cycles. Concerning the study's data processing: MIGEC and MiXCR extracted about 54,000 +/- 9,700 unique UMI-labeled TRB cDNA molecules per library, requiring at least two reads per UMI. On average, each library contained roughly 40,000 +/- 10,000 functional in-frame TRB CDR3 nucleotide clonotypes without stop codons. After downsampling to 5000 UMI-labeled TRB molecules per sample, diversity metrics such as normalized Shannon-Wiener and Chao1 were calculated in VDJtools. Clonotype-size-weighted physicochemical properties of the central five CDR3 residues (interaction energy, strength, volume and Kidera factor 4) were computed in VDJtools. Reads reprocessed by TCRdb are summarized as one entry per CDR3 protein sequence, and DNA is absent. What appears here as the V and J calls and clone size reflects TCRdb's work, not the paper's. This sample's clone table shows 56,000 or so distinct CDR3 sequences. The top ten clones comprise 20% to 25% of the sample.

Each CD8+ T cell subset was flow-sorted in triplicate, with about 320,000 cells per subset placed directly into RLT lysis buffer. Peripheral blood mononuclear cells were isolated from buffy coats by standard density gradient centrifugation. Total RNA was extracted from sorted cells using an RNeasy Mini Kit. Here is what the overall study found, with its caveats: Because surface CD5, which is linked to self-reactivity in mice, was comparable between the naive subsets, TCR interaction strength was also inferred from the physicochemical properties of TRB CDR3s. Freshly isolated PBMCs were used for most assays because CXCR3 expression went down partially after cryopreservation. Similar TRBV-TRBJ usage was shown by naive CXCR3-negative and CXCR3-positive cells from the same donor, whereas distinct patterns were shown by memory cells. Repertoire diversity was comparably high in both naive subsets but much lower in memory CD8+ T cells.

The sequencing sample was made of memory CD8+ T cells from blood. The cell subset or site label, as the study defines it: conventional CD8+ memory T cells (TMEM), sorted as controls. This receptor was taken from a human donor in good health. Some clones in this sample may be carry-over from other donors' samples.

CDR3 loop: CSARDSFYEQYF. Rearrangement joined TRBV20-1 to TRBJ2-7. The CDR3 covers 12 residues, taking in both the cysteine and the phenylalanine. No DNA is listed. Per the germline V gene (reference sequence), DFQATT is the CDR1 and SNEGSKA is the CDR2.